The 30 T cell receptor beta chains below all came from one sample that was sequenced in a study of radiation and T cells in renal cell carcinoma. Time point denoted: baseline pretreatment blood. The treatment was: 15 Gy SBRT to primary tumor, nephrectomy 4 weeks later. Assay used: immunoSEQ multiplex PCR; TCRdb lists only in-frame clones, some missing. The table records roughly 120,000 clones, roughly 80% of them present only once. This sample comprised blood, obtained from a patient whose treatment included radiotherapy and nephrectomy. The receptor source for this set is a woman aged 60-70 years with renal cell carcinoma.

The CDR3 DNA sequence: TGTGCCAGCAGCCAAGGGAGTGGGCTAGCGGGAGGGTATGAGCAGTTCTTC. Its protein is CASSQGSGLAGGYEQFF. The rearrangement links TRBV4-2 to TRBJ2-1; 12 bases match TRBD2. The CDR3 runs to 17 residues. Germline V lookup: CDR1 LGHNA, CDR2 YNFKEQ. V was pared by 1 base and J by 8 bases, with 9 bases of the junction left unmatched.

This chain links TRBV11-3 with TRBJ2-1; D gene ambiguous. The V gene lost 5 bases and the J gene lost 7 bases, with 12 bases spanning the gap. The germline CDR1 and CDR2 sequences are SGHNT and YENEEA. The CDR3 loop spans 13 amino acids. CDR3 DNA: TGTGCCAGCAGCCCCCCGGACGAGAATGAGCAGTTCTTC. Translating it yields CASSPPDENEQFF. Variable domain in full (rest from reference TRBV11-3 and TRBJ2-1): EAGVVQSPRYKIIEKKQPVAFWCNPISGHNTLYWYLQNLGQGPELLIRYENEEAVDDSQLPKDRFSAERLKGVDSTLKIQPAELGDSAVYLCASSPPDENEQFFGPGTRLTVL.

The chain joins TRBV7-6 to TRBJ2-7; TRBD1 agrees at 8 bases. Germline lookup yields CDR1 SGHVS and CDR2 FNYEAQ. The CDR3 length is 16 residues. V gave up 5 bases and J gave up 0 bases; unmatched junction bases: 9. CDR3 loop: CASSPEDRGFSYEQYF. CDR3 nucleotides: TGTGCCAGCAGCCCCGAAGACAGGGGCTTCTCCTACGAGCAGTACTTC.

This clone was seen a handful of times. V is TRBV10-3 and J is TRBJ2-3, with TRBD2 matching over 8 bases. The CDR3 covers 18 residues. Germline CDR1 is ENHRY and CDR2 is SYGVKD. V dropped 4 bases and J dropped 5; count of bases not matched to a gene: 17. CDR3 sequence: CAISGTAGTREQRDTQYF. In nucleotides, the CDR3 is TGTGCCATCAGTGGGACCGCCGGGACTAGGGAGCAAAGAGATACGCAGTATTTT.

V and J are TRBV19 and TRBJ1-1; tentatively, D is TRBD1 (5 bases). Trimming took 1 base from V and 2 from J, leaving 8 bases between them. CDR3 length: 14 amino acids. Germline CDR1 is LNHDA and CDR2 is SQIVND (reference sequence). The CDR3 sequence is CASSIVGANTEAFF. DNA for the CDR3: TGTGCCAGTAGTATAGTCGGGGCTAACACTGAAGCTTTCTTT.

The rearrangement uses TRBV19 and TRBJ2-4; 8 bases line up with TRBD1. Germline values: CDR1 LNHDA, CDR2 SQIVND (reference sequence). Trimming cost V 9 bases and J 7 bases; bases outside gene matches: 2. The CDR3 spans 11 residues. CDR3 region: CASRQGNIQYF. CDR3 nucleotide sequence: TGTGCCAGCAGACAGGGGAACATTCAGTACTTC.

CDR3 region: CASSPVGEAGEAFF. CDR3 DNA sequence: TGTGCCAGCAGTCCCGTCGGGGAGGCGGGTGAAGCTTTCTTT. The gene calls are TRBV28 and TRBJ1-1; no definite D call. The CDR3 is 14 residues long. Germline V gene lookup returns CDR1 MDHEN and CDR2 SYDVKM. The V end was cut by 5 bases, the J end by 7 bases, with 17 bases between.

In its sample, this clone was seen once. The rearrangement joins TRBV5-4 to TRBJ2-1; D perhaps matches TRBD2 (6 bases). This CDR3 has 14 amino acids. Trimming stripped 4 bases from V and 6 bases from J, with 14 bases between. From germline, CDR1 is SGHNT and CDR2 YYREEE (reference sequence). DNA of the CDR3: TGTGCCAGCAGCCCGGGACTTTTTATCAATGAGCAGTTCTTC. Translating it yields CASSPGLFINEQFF.

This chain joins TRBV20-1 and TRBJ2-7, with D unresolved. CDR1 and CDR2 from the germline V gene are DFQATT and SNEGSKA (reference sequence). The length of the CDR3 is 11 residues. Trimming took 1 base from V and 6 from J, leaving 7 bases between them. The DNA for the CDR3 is TGCAGTGCTAGAGCTCCTATCGAGCAGTACTTC. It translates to CSARAPIEQYF.

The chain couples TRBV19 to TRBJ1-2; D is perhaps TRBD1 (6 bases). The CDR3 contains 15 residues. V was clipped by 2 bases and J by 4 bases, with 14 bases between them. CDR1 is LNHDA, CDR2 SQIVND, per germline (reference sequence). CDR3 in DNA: TGTGCCAGTAGTATACGTACAGGGAGTAGCTATGGCTACACCTTC. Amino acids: CASSIRTGSSYGYTF.

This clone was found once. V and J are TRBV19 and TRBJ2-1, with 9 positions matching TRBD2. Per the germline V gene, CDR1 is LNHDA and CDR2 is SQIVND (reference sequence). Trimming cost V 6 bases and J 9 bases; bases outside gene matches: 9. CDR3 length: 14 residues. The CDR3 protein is CASSSERGVFEQFF. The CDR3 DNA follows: TGTGCCAGTAGCAGCGAGCGGGGGGTCTTTGAGCAGTTCTTC.

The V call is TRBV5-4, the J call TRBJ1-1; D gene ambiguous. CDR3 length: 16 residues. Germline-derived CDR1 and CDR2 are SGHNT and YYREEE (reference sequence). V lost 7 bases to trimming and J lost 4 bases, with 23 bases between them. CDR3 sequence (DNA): TGTGCCAGCGCCACCCCAAGTGGGCAGCAGCCCACTGAAGCTTTCTTT. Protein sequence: CASATPSGQQPTEAFF. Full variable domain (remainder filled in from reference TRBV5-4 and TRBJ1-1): ETGVTQSPTHLIKTRGQQVTLRCSSQSGHNTVSWYQQALGQGPQFIFQYYREEENGRGNFPPRFSGLQFPNYSSELNVNALELDDSALYLCASATPSGQQPTEAFFGQGTRLTVV.

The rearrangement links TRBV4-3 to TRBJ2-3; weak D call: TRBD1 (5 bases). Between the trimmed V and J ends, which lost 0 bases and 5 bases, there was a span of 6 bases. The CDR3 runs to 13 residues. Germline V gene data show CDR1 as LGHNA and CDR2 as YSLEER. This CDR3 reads CASSQDREDTQYF. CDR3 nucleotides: TGCGCCAGCAGCCAAGACAGGGAAGATACGCAGTATTTT.

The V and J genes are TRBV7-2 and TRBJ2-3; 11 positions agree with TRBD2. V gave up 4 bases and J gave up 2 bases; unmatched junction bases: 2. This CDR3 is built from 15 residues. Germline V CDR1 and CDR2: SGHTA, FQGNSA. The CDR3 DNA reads TGTGCCAGCAGCTCTAGCGGGGGGTTCACAGATACGCAGTATTTT. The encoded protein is CASSSSGGFTDTQYF.

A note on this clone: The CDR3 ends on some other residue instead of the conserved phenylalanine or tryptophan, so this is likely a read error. CDR3 sequence (DNA): TGTGCCAGCACCGGGGTCGACTATGGCTACACCGTC. Amino acid sequence: CASTGVDYGYTV. The chain links TRBV5-4 to TRBJ1-2; D is unclear. Trimming removed 6 bases at V and 3 bases at J, with 9 bases between. The CDR3 is 12 residues long. Germline V gene data show CDR1 as SGHNT and CDR2 as YYREEE (reference sequence).

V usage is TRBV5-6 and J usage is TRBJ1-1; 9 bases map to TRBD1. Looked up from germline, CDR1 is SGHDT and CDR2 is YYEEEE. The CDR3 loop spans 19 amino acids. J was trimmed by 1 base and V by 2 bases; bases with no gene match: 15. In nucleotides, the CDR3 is TGTGCCAGCAGCTTTACCCCGGGACAGGGCTGGACAAAGAACACTGAAGCTTTCTTT. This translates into CASSFTPGQGWTKNTEAFF.

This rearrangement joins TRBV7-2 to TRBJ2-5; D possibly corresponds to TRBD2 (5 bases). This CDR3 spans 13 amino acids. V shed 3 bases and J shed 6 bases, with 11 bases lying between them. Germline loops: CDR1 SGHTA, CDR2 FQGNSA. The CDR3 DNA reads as TGTGCCAGCAGCTTTGCTAGCTTAAAGACCCAGTACTTC. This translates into CASSFASLKTQYF. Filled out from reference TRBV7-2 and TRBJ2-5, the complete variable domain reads GAGVSQSPSNKVTEKGKDVELRCDPISGHTALYWYRQSLGQGLEFLIYFQGNSAPDKSGLPSDRFSAERTGGSVSTLTIQRTQQEDSAVYLCASSFASLKTQYFGPGTRLLVL.

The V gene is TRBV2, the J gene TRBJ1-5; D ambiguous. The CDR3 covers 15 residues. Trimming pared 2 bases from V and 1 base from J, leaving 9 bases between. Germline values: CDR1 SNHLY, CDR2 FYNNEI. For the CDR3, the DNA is TGTGCCAGCAGTGAAATGGGTAGGAGCAATCAGCCCCAGCATTTT. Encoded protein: CASSEMGRSNQPQHF.

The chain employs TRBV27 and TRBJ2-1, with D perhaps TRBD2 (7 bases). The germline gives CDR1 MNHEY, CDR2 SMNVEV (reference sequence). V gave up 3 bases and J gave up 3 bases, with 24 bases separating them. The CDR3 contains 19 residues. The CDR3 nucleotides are TGTGCCAGCAGTTTTGTGGGGGGGGCAGATTCATACCTCTACAATGAGCAGTTCTTC. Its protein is CASSFVGGADSYLYNEQFF.

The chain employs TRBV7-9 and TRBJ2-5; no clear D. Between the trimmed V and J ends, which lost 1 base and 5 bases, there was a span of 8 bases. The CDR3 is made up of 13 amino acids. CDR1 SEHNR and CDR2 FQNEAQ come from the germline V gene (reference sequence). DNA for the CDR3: TGTGCCAGCAGCTTAGGAGCTGAGGAGACCCAGTACTTC. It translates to CASSLGAEETQYF.

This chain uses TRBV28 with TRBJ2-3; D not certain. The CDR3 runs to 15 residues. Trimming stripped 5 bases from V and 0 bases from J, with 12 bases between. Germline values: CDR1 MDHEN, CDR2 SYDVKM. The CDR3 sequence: CASSRTSPSTDTQYF. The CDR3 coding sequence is TGTGCCAGCAGTCGAACATCTCCCAGCACAGATACGCAGTATTTT.

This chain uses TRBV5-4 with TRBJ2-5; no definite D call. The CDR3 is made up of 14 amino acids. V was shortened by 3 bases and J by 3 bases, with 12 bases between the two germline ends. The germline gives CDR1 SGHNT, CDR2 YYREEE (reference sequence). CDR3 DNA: TGTGCCAGCAGCTCCTTGGAAGGAGAAGAGACCCAGTACTTC. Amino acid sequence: CASSSLEGEETQYF.

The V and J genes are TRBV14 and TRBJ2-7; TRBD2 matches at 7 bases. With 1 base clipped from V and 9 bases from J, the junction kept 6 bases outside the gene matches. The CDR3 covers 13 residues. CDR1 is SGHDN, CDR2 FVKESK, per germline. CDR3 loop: CASSQAGTTRQYF. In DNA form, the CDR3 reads TGTGCCAGCAGCCAAGCAGGGACTACTCGGCAGTACTTC.

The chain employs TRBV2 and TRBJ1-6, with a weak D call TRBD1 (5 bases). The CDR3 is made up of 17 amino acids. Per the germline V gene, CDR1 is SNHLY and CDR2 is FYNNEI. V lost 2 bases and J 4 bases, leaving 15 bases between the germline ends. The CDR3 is CASSENQGLRYNSPLHF. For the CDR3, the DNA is TGTGCCAGCAGTGAAAATCAGGGCCTGAGGTATAATTCACCCCTCCACTTT. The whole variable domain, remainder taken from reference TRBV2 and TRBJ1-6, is EPEVTQTPSHQVTQMGQEVILRCVPISNHLYFYWYRQILGQKVEFLVSFYNNEISEKSEIFDDQFSVERPDGSNFTLKIRSTKLEDSAMYFCASSENQGLRYNSPLHFGNGTRLTVT.

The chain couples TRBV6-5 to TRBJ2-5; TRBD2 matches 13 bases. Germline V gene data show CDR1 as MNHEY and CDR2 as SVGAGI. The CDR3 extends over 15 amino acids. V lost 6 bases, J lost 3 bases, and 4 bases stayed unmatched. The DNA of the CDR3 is TGTGCCAGCAGGCGCACTAGCGGGGGGGAAGAGACCCAGTACTTC. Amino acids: CASRRTSGGEETQYF.

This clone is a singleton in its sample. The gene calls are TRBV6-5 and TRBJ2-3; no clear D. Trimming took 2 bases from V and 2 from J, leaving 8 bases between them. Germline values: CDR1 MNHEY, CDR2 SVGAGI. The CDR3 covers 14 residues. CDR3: CASSYRSVTDTQYF. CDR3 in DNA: TGTGCCAGCAGTTACCGATCTGTCACAGATACGCAGTATTTT.

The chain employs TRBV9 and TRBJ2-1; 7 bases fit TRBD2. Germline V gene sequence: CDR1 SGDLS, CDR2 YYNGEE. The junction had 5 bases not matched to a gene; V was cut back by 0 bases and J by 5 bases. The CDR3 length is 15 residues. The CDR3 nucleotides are TGTGCCAGCAGCGTAGATCCTAGCGGAAACAATGAGCAGTTCTTC. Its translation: CASSVDPSGNNEQFF.

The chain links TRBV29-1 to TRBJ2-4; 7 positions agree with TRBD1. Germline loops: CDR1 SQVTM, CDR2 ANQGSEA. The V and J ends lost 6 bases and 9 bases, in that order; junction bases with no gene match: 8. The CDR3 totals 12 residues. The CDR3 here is CSVGTRDSIQYF. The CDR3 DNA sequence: TGCAGCGTGGGAACCCGGGACAGCATTCAGTACTTC.

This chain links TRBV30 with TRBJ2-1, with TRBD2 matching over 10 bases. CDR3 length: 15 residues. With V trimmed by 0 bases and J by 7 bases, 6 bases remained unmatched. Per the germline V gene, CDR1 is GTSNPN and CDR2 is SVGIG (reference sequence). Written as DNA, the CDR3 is TGTGCCTGGAGTGTAGCAGCGGGAGGGTCGAATGAGCAGTTCTTC. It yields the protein CAWSVAAGGSNEQFF.

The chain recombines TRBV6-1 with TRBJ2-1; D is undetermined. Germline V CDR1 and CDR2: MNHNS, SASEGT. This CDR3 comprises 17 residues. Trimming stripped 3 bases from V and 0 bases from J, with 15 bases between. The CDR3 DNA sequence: TGTGCCAGCAGTGACCCCCCAACCGCTAGCTCCTACAATGAGCAGTTCTTC. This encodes CASSDPPTASSYNEQFF.